This TCR beta chain was retrieved from a study of blood T cell repertoires in COVID-19. Study-wide context: T cells, B-cell-depleted T cells, or PBMCs provided the cDNA or gDNA that served as material.

Assay: immunoSEQ multiplex PCR; the TCRdb copy retains only in-frame clones and omits some. Of 200,000 or so clones detected, 80% to 85% appear once; the ten largest clones hold 2.3%. The CDR3 sequence is 15 residues long. V lost 3 bases to trimming and J lost 4 bases, with 14 bases between them. Germline V lookup: CDR1 LGHDT, CDR2 YNNKEL (reference sequence). Sequencing used peripheral blood. The rearrangement uses TRBV3-1 (or the pseudogene TRBV3-2) and TRBJ2-3, with D maybe TRBD2 (5 bases). This TCR came from a woman aged 60-75 years with acute or convalescent COVID-19. This CDR3 is CASSQLERAADTQYF. The CDR3 coding sequence is TGTGCCAGCAGCCAGTTGGAGAGAGCGGCAGATACGCAGTATTTT.